Sequencing of this TCR beta chain was carried out in a study of a mutant IDH1 vaccine in newly diagnosed glioma. Whole-study context: Patients previously underwent radiotherapy, temozolomide, or both, and most underwent both.

The assay was immunoSEQ multiplex PCR, and TCRdb's table has in-frame clones only and misses some. The sample lists fewer than 75,000 clones, 70% to 85% occurring once. The time point: week 11, during vaccination. Topical imiquimod was applied with each vaccine dose, which held 300 ug of mutant IDH1 20-mer peptide. About this clone: The antigen is unknown.

V was pared by 4 bases and J by 4 bases, with 7 bases of the junction left unmatched. Germline CDR1 SGHKS, CDR2 YYEKEE (reference sequence). This CDR3 has 15 residues. Study findings and constraints: The study observed vaccine-induced immune responses in 85% to 95% of patients.

V and J are TRBV5-5 and TRBJ1-4, with TRBD1 matching over 7 bases. Sequences were derived from PBMCs, sampled from a glioma patient whose treatment included an IDH1 peptide vaccine. This receptor was identified in a woman aged 45-60 years with glioma. CDR3 residues: CASSPVGQLNEKLFF. For the CDR3, the DNA is TGTGCCAGCAGCCCGGTGGGACAGCTTAATGAAAAACTGTTTTTT.